This TCR beta chain was documented in a study of response to subunit inactivated influenza vaccine. Findings and caveats of the study: Each seasonal flu vaccination may recruit only limited new T cells, authors suggested.

CDR1 is SEHNR and CDR2 is FQNEAQ in the germline V gene (reference sequence). The CDR3 contains 14 residues. V was shortened by 7 bases and J by 0 bases, with 12 bases between the two germline ends. A word on this clonotype: Its antigen is undetermined.

TCRdb reprocessed the RT-PCR reads with MiXCR, giving one entry per CDR3 protein. The table has about 780,000 distinct CDR3 sequences, 18% seen once. The rearrangement uses TRBV7-9 and TRBJ1-2, with D hard to call. The source material was PBMCs from blood, sampled roughly 5 days after vaccination. The clonotype was recovered from a man between 45 and 60 years old who received an inactivated influenza vaccine. CDR3 nucleotides: TGTGCCAGCACCCACGACTCGTCTAACTATGGCTACACCTTC. Protein sequence: CASTHDSSNYGYTF.